This T cell receptor (beta chain) was captured in a study of T cells after posttransplantation cyclophosphamide. This clone occurred many times. Method: immunoSEQ multiplex PCR; TCRdb's copy keeps in-frame clones and lacks some. The data show approximately 40,000 clones, none appearing only once, with 2% to 3% held by the ten largest. Germline V gives CDR1 LNHDA, CDR2 SQIVND (reference sequence). This CDR3 spans 17 amino acids. Trimming took 3 bases from V and 1 from J, leaving 17 bases between them. Source material: PBMCs. The V and J genes are TRBV19 and TRBJ2-3, with D perhaps TRBD2 (6 bases). This clonotype originated in a man aged 40-49 years in good health, CMV-negative, and a related stem cell transplant donor. CDR3: CASSIIGGYVGTDTQYF. DNA for the CDR3: TGTGCCAGTAGTATTATCGGAGGGTACGTCGGCACAGATACGCAGTATTTT.